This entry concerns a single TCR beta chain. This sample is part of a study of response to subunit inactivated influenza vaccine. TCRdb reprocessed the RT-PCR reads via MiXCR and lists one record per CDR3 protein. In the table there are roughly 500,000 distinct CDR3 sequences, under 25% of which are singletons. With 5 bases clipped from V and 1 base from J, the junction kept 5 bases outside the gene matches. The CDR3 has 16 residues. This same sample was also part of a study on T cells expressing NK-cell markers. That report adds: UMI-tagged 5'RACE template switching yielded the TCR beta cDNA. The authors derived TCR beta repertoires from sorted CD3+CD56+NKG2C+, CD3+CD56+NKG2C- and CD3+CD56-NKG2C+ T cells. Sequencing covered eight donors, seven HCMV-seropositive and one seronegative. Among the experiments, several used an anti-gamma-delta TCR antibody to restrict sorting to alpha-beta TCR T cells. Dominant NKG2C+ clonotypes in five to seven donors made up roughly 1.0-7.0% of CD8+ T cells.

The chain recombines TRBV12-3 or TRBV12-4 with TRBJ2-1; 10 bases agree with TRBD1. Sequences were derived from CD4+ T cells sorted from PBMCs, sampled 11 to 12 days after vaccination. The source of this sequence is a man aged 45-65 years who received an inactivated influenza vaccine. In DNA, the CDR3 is TGTGCCAGCAGTGGACGACAGGGGGCTTCCTACAATGAGCAGTTCTTC. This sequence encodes CASSGRQGASYNEQFF.